This T cell receptor beta chain was documented in a study of blood T cell repertoires in COVID-19. Study information: Material from acute and convalescent COVID-19 was sourced from the United States, Italy and Spain. T cells, B-cell-depleted T cells, or PBMCs supplied cDNA or gDNA.

Original processing methods: Using reference gene primer amplification, nucleated cell counts were estimated. Sequenced by immunoSEQ multiplex PCR; TCRdb stores in-frame clones only, minus some. V and J calls plus clone size are reproduced from that table; the DNA served to infer D and trimming. Seen here are 65,000 to 70,000 clones, 75% to 85% observed once, and the top ten hold roughly 44%. The sample comprised peripheral blood. The receptor was derived from a human donor in a cohort sampled during active COVID-19.

The CDR3 nucleotides are TGTGCCAGCAGCTTGGACAGGGGCGCTGAAAAACTGTTTTTT. As protein: CASSLDRGAEKLFF. The rearrangement uses TRBV5-4 and TRBJ1-4; TRBD1 agrees at 7 bases. The CDR3 extends over 14 amino acids. J lost 7 bases, V lost 0 bases, and 3 bases had no gene match. Germline assignment: CDR1 SGHNT and CDR2 YYREEE (reference sequence). The variable domain in full, completed from reference TRBV5-4 and TRBJ1-4, reads ETGVTQSPTHLIKTRGQQVTLRCSSQSGHNTVSWYQQALGQGPQFIFQYYREEENGRGNFPPRFSGLQFPNYSSELNVNALELDDSALYLCASSLDRGAEKLFFGSGTQLSVL.